This TCR beta chain was sequenced in a study of T cell responses to AZD1222 COVID-19 vaccine. General study findings and limits: Vaccination with two AZD1222 doses was followed by a rise in Spike-specific TCR breadth and depth. After the peak T cell response, and only then, were repertoires sampled. Donor demographics were predominantly white British with a female majority; clonal diversity may be underestimated. Spike-wide coverage was observed for vaccine-associated CD4 TCRs, with dominant responses at 160-218 and 743-854.

Sequencing was performed with immunoSEQ multiplex PCR; in TCRdb, only in-frame clones are kept and a portion is missing. The repertoire holds 98,000 or so clones, with about 93% as singletons. Notes on this clone: Its antigen is still unknown.

The receptor comes from an adult in good health. Specimen: peripheral blood, collected on day 0 of AZD1222 vaccination.

The CDR3 sequence is CAWSGRARETQYF. CDR3 coding DNA: TGTGCCTGGAGTGGAAGGGCCCGAGAGACCCAGTACTTC. The rearrangement joins TRBV30 to TRBJ2-5; D is unresolved. V lost 1 base and J lost 4, with 10 bases in between. The length of the CDR3 is 13 residues. Per germline, CDR1 GTSNPN and CDR2 SVGIG (reference sequence).